This T cell receptor beta chain was captured in a study of blood T cell repertoires in COVID-19. The CDR3 sequence is 17 residues long. CDR1 is SGHKS, CDR2 YYEKEE, per germline (reference sequence). Trimming stripped 1 base from V and 4 bases from J, with 21 bases between. Repertoires were generated with immunoSEQ multiplex PCR, while TCRdb's copy carries only in-frame clones and drops some. The table records roughly 380,000 clones, around 89% of them present only once. The sequencing input was peripheral blood. This receptor was taken from a woman aged 35 to 49 with COVID-19, enrolled during active disease. The chain carries TRBV5-5 and TRBJ2-7; weak D call: TRBD2 (6 bases). Written as DNA, the CDR3 is TGTGCCAGCAGCTTGATGGTTTTTGGGACTGGGGCTTACGAGCAGTACTTC. Its translation is CASSLMVFGTGAYEQYF.